The 30 T cell receptor beta chains below all came from one sample that was sequenced in a study of CD8+CD57+ T cells in acquired aplastic anemia. Only patients with CD8+CD57+ cell expansion on flow cytometry were chosen for sequencing. TCR beta VDJ and CDR3 profiles were obtained from a genomic DNA template. TCRdb re-analysed the reads in MiXCR, keeping a single row per CDR3 protein. The sample contains approximately 100,000 distinct CDR3 sequences, about 67% of which appear only once. Input material: sorted CD4+, CD8+, or CD8+CD57+ T cells (not recorded which) from PBMCs. The receptor set was obtained from a human donor with aplastic anemia.

This clonotype has only one observation. The CDR3 region has the DNA TGTGCCAGCAGCTCGGGACTAGCGGGCCCCCTGTACGAGCAGTACTTC. It yields the protein CASSSGLAGPLYEQYF. The V call is TRBV5-5, the J call TRBJ2-7, with 12 bases matching TRBD2. The trim removed 3 bases at V and 4 bases at J, leaving 8 bases unmatched. CDR3 length: 16 residues. Germline V gene sequence: CDR1 SGHKS, CDR2 YYEKEE (reference sequence). The variable domain in full, with the rest retrieved from reference TRBV5-5 and TRBJ2-7, is DAGVTQSPTHLIKTRGQQVTLRCSPISGHKSVSWYQQVLGQGPQFIFQYYEKEERGRGNFPDRFSARQFPNYSSELNVNALLLGDSALYLCASSSGLAGPLYEQYFGPGTRLTVT.

V is TRBV6-2 or TRBV6-3 and J is TRBJ2-7; TRBD2 is a possible D gene (6 bases). The V end lost 5 bases, the J end lost 6 bases, and 11 bases lay between the germline ends. Per germline, CDR1 MNHEY and CDR2 SVGEGT. This CDR3 is built from 12 residues. The CDR3 sequence is CASSGLLPEQYF. DNA for the CDR3: TGTGCCAGCAGTGGACTACTCCCCGAGCAGTACTTC.

There are a few counts of this clonotype. V is TRBV9 and J is TRBJ2-5; 12 bases are a match to TRBD2. The V and J ends lost 0 bases and 5 bases, in that order; junction bases with no gene match: 8. This CDR3 contains 17 residues. CDR1 and CDR2 (germline): SGDLS, YYNGEE. DNA of the CDR3: TGTGCCAGCAGCGTAGCGGCTAGCGGGGGGGTAAGGGAGACCCAGTACTTC. This translates into CASSVAASGGVRETQYF.

V is TRBV2 and J is TRBJ2-5, with D possibly matching TRBD2 (5 bases). Per the germline V gene, CDR1 is SNHLY and CDR2 is FYNNEI. This CDR3 has 14 amino acids. V lost 0 bases to trimming and J lost 7 bases, with 12 bases between them. CDR3 residues: CASSEAQRGGTQYF. The CDR3 bases are TGTGCCAGCAGTGAAGCGCAACGGGGTGGGACCCAGTACTTC.

The chain recombines TRBV5-1 with TRBJ2-7; no reliable D call. Trimming removed 4 bases from V and 6 bases from J, with 11 bases in between. This CDR3 is built from 12 residues. Germline values: CDR1 SGHRS, CDR2 YFSETQ. This chain's CDR3 is CASSTDGSEQYF. The DNA for the CDR3 is TGCGCCAGCAGCACGGACGGTTCCGAGCAGTACTTC.

The V gene is TRBV5-1, the J gene TRBJ2-7; 8 positions agree with TRBD2. The CDR3 loop spans 15 amino acids. The junction had 7 bases not matched to a gene; V was cut back by 3 bases and J by 2 bases. The germline gives CDR1 SGHRS, CDR2 YFSETQ. The CDR3 sequence: CASSSGLAQTYEQYF. CDR3 nucleotide sequence: TGCGCCAGCAGCTCCGGACTAGCACAGACCTACGAGCAGTACTTC.

This clonotype was seen ten or more times. This rearrangement joins TRBV6-1 to TRBJ1-2; tentatively, D is TRBD1 (6 bases). The CDR3 loop spans 13 amino acids. The germline CDR1 and CDR2 sequences are MNHNS and SASEGT. V was clipped by 7 bases and J by 5 bases, with 14 bases between them. CDR3 sequence reads: CASTEGGRYGYTF. For the CDR3, the DNA is TGTGCCAGCACCGAAGGGGGGAGGTATGGCTACACCTTC.

The chain links TRBV3-1 to TRBJ1-2; no firm D call. Between the trimmed V and J ends, which lost 0 bases and 8 bases, there was a span of 10 bases. CDR1 and CDR2 from the germline V gene are LGHDT and YNNKEL (reference sequence). The CDR3 runs 13 residues. This CDR3 reads CASSQESLVGYTF. CDR3 coding DNA: TGTGCCAGCAGCCAAGAATCTTTGGTGGGCTACACCTTC.

About this clonotype: Mismatch with germline at one junction end may stem from a read error. J is TRBJ2-2 and V is TRBV25-1, with 9 bases that match TRBD2. The CDR3 runs to 16 residues. The germline V gene encodes CDR1 MGHDK and CDR2 SYGVNS. Here the CDR3 reads CTSSQVAGDDTGELFF. The CDR3 coding sequence is TGTACCAGCAGCCAAGTAGCGGGGGATGACACCGGGGAGCTGTTTTTT.

The DNA for the CDR3 is TGTGCCAGCAGTTGGAATAGCAATCAGCCCCAGCATTTT. Translated, it gives CASSWNSNQPQHF. The gene calls are TRBV2 and TRBJ1-5; D is uncertain. The CDR3 totals 13 residues. Trimming took off 5 bases at V and 0 bases at J, with 5 bases between the two ends. CDR1 is SNHLY and CDR2 is FYNNEI in the germline V gene.

The chain couples TRBV15 to TRBJ2-3, with D perhaps given as TRBD1 or TRBD2 (5 bases each). Germline V gene data show CDR1 as LNHNV and CDR2 as YYDKDF (reference sequence). V was trimmed by 0 bases and J by 5 bases, leaving 12 bases between them. The CDR3 is 15 residues long. CDR3 region: CATSRDGTDLDTQYF. In DNA, the CDR3 is TGTGCCACCAGCAGAGACGGGACCGATTTAGATACGCAGTATTTT.

The chain combines TRBV30 with TRBJ1-3; no definite D call. V shed 4 bases and J shed 4 bases, with 5 bases lying between them. Germline CDR1 is GTSNPN and CDR2 is SVGIG (reference sequence). This CDR3 spans 11 amino acids. CDR3 DNA: TGTGCCTGGACCGTGGGAAACACCATATATTTT. It is translated as CAWTVGNTIYF.

The rearrangement uses TRBV29-1 and TRBJ1-2; D is uncertain. This CDR3 region has 13 residues. Germline V CDR1 and CDR2: SQVTM, ANQGSEA. The germline V and J ends were trimmed by 0 bases and 5 bases, with 10 bases remaining between them. The CDR3 here is CSVEDVGEYGYTF. The CDR3 DNA follows: TGCAGCGTTGAAGATGTGGGAGAGTATGGCTACACCTTC.

This clonotype was detected many times. The chain is built from TRBV10-3 and TRBJ1-1; D remains unclear. Germline lookup yields CDR1 ENHRY and CDR2 SYGVKD. The CDR3 loop spans 13 amino acids. Trimming pared 0 bases from V and 5 bases from J, leaving 7 bases between. The CDR3 DNA follows: TGTGCCATCAGTGAGTCCCCCGGGACTGAAGCTTTCTTT. This sequence encodes CAISESPGTEAFF.

The V and J genes are TRBV7-9 and TRBJ1-2, with D uncertain. V was trimmed by 5 bases and J by 3 bases, leaving 7 bases between them. CDR1 is SEHNR and CDR2 is FQNEAQ in the germline V gene (reference sequence). This CDR3 is 12 amino acids long. The DNA for the CDR3 is TGTGCCAGCAGCCGCGGCGACTATGGCTACACCTTC. Translation gives CASSRGDYGYTF. The full variable domain, completed using reference TRBV7-9 and TRBJ1-2, is DTGVSQNPRHKITKRGQNVTFRCDPISEHNRLYWYRQTLGQGPEFLTYFQNEAQLEKSRLLSDRFSAERPKGSFSTLEIQRTEQGDSAMYLCASSRGDYGYTFGSGTRLTVV.

This clonotype was counted once. The V and J genes are TRBV13 and TRBJ2-7, with TRBD2 identical over 11 bases. Germline CDR1 reads PRHDT; CDR2 reads FYEKMQ (reference sequence). The V segment lost 5 bases and the J segment 3 bases; nucleotides outside the gene matches: 3. The CDR3 spans 14 residues. In DNA form, the CDR3 reads TGTGCCAGCAGCGCGGGGACTAGCGGCTACGAGCAGTACTTC. Amino acid sequence: CASSAGTSGYEQYF.

V gene TRBV7-2 combines with J gene TRBJ1-3; D gene unclear. Germline CDR1 and CDR2: SGHTA and FQGNSA. V dropped 1 base and J dropped 6 bases, with 4 bases sitting between them. CDR3 length: 12 amino acids. The CDR3 spells CASSLGVNTIYF. For the CDR3, the DNA is TGTGCCAGCAGCTTAGGGGTAAACACCATATATTTT.

This chain connects TRBV24-1 to TRBJ1-2; D not certain. Per germline, CDR1 KGHDR and CDR2 SFDVKD. The length of the CDR3 is 13 residues. Trimming cost V 2 bases and J 8 bases, with 11 bases left between them. This chain's CDR3 is CATSDWAFGGYTF. CDR3 DNA: TGTGCCACCAGTGATTGGGCTTTCGGGGGCTACACCTTC.

This clonotype has a count of ten or more. The chain links TRBV5-1 to TRBJ1-1; D is perhaps TRBD1 (6 bases). Germline-derived CDR1 and CDR2 are SGHRS and YFSETQ. The CDR3 loop spans 14 amino acids. V lost 0 bases to trimming and J lost 8 bases, with 14 bases between them. This CDR3 is CASSLAGGHPEAFF. The CDR3 nucleotides read TGCGCCAGCAGCTTGGCCGGGGGACATCCCGAAGCTTTCTTT.

The gene calls are TRBV20-1 and TRBJ2-7, with TRBD2 matching over 7 bases. The germline gives CDR1 DFQATT, CDR2 SNEGSKA (reference sequence). The CDR3 spans 15 residues. With 1 base clipped from V and 3 bases from J, the junction kept 9 bases outside the gene matches. The CDR3 sequence: CSARGFGGDNYEQYF. The CDR3 DNA is TGCAGTGCTAGAGGGTTTGGGGGGGATAACTACGAGCAGTACTTC.

The chain joins TRBV7-9 to TRBJ2-3; unclear D gene. The CDR3 has 11 residues. V was shortened by 8 bases and J by 0 bases, with 3 bases between the two germline ends. Looked up from germline, CDR1 is SEHNR and CDR2 is FQNEAQ (reference sequence). This CDR3 is CASRSTDTQYF. As DNA, the CDR3 is TGTGCCAGCCGTAGCACAGATACGCAGTATTTT. Full variable domain (outside the CDR3, taken from reference TRBV7-9 and TRBJ2-3): DTGVSQNPRHKITKRGQNVTFRCDPISEHNRLYWYRQTLGQGPEFLTYFQNEAQLEKSRLLSDRFSAERPKGSFSTLEIQRTEQGDSAMYLCASRSTDTQYFGPGTRLTVL.

The rearrangement links TRBV29-1 to TRBJ1-5; D uncertain. Germline lookup yields CDR1 SQVTM and CDR2 ANQGSEA. Trimming cost V 4 bases and J 5 bases, with 9 bases left between them. The CDR3 is 12 amino acids. The chain's CDR3 is CSVGKKDQPQHF. The CDR3 nucleotides read TGCAGCGTTGGGAAGAAAGATCAGCCCCAGCATTTT.

This clonotype was picked up a small number of times. The chain uses TRBV7-9 and TRBJ2-1, with D hard to call. The germline gives CDR1 SEHNR, CDR2 FQNEAQ (reference sequence). With 8 bases removed from V and 12 bases from J, the gap between germline ends came to 11 bases. This CDR3 is 10 amino acids long. CDR3 residues: CASGTGLQFF. DNA for the CDR3: TGTGCCAGCGGTACCGGTTTGCAGTTCTTC.

This clonotype was seen only a few times. The chain carries TRBV29-1 and TRBJ2-5; D may be TRBD2 (5 bases). This CDR3 has 13 amino acids. V lost 1 base and J lost 5, with 11 bases in between. Germline CDR1 SQVTM, CDR2 ANQGSEA. DNA of the CDR3: TGCAGCGTTGAAGGGAGGTACGGGGAGACCCAGTACTTC. This translates into CSVEGRYGETQYF.

V is TRBV7-3 and J is TRBJ2-1; D is uncertain. Germline assignment: CDR1 SGHTA and CDR2 FQGTGA. V was cut by 5 bases and J by 0 bases, with 11 bases left in between. The CDR3 loop spans 15 amino acids. CDR3 protein: CASSPDLSSYNEQFF. Written as DNA, the CDR3 is TGTGCCAGCAGCCCTGACTTGAGCTCCTACAATGAGCAGTTCTTC.

The CDR3 DNA reads TGTGCCAGCATCCAACAGTATTCGAACACCGGGGAGCTGTTTTTT. Its translation is CASIQQYSNTGELFF. The rearrangement uses TRBV2 and TRBJ2-2; D is unclear. The germline V and J ends were trimmed by 7 bases and 0 bases, with 12 bases remaining between them. The germline V gene encodes CDR1 SNHLY and CDR2 FYNNEI. CDR3 length equals 15 residues.

In the case of this clonotype: A read error may account for a junction end that differs from germline. The chain couples TRBV2 to TRBJ2-3; 10 positions match TRBD2. Germline V lookup: CDR1 SNHLY, CDR2 FYNNEI. This CDR3 is built from 16 residues. In DNA, the CDR3 is TGTGCCAGCAGCGAAGGGATAGCGGGAGGTGCAGATACGCAGTATTTT. It specifies CASSEGIAGGADTQYF.

The chain's CDR3 is CASSSPLDSEQFF. The CDR3 DNA reads as TGTGCCAGCAGCTCCCCTTTGGACAGTGAGCAGTTCTTC. The V call is TRBV13, the J call TRBJ2-1; TRBD1 is a possible D gene (6 bases). Trimming stripped 4 bases from V and 9 bases from J, with 13 bases between. From germline, CDR1 is PRHDT and CDR2 FYEKMQ (reference sequence). The CDR3 loop spans 13 amino acids.

This clonotype was counted between two and nine times. This chain links TRBV29-1 with TRBJ2-7, with TRBD1 matching over 8 bases. Germline loops: CDR1 SQVTM, CDR2 ANQGSEA. The CDR3 extends over 12 amino acids. Trimming cost V 7 bases and J 2 bases; bases outside gene matches: 4. CDR3 in amino acids: CSGGQAPYEQYF. The CDR3 coding sequence is TGCAGCGGGGGACAGGCTCCCTACGAGCAGTACTTC.

The chain links TRBV9 to TRBJ2-7; D possibly uses TRBD1 or TRBD2 (5 bases each). Germline loops: CDR1 SGDLS, CDR2 YYNGEE. Trimming stripped 0 bases from V and 4 bases from J, with 17 bases between. The length of the CDR3 is 16 residues. The CDR3 coding sequence is TGTGCCAGCAGCGTAGTGGGGGACGCGGGCCCTTACGAGCAGTACTTC. It is translated as CASSVVGDAGPYEQYF.